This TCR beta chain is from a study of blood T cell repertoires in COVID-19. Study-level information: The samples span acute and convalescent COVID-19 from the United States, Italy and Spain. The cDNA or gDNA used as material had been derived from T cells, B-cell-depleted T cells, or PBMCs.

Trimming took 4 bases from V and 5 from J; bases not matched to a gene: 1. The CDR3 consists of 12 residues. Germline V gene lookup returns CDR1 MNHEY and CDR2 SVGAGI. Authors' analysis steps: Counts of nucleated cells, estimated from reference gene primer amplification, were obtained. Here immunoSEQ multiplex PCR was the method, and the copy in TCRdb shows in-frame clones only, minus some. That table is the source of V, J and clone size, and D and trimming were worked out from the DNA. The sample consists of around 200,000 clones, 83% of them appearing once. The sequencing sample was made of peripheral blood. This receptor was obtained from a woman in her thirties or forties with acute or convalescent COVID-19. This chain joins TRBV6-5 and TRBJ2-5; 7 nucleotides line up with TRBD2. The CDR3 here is CASSWGGETQYF. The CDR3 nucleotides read TGTGCCAGCAGTTGGGGAGGGGAGACCCAGTACTTC.